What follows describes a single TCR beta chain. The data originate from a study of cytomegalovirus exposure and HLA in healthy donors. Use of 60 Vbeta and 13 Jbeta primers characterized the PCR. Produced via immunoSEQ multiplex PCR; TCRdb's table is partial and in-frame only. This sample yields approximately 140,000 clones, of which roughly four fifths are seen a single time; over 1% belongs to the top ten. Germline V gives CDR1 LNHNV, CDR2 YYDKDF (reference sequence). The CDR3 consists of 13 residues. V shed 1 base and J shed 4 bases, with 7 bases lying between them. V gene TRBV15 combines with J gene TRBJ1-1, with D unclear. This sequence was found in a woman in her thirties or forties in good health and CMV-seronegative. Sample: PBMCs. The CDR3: CATSRVAGTEAFF. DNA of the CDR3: TGTGCCACCAGCAGAGTAGCTGGCACTGAAGCTTTCTTT.